These 27 T cell receptor beta chains originate from one sample sequenced in a study of spatial heterogeneity in lung cancer. TCRdb redid the calling of the 5' RACE reads with MiXCR, one entry per CDR3 protein. The sample shows 1,200 or so distinct CDR3 sequences, 4% to 6% of them seen only once. Notes on the study in general: Tumoral mutation counts were tracked by counts of expanded intratumoral alpha and beta TCRs.

Antigens for these TCRs are unknown. Described time point: sample taken at primary tumor resection. This specimen was lung tumor tissue, taken at surgery. Receptor source: a male donor with early-stage non-small cell lung cancer.

This clonotype is labeled as medium-sized. V and J are TRBV7-8 and TRBJ1-5; D ambiguous. Germline V gives CDR1 SGHVS, CDR2 FQNEAQ. V lost 4 bases to trimming and J lost 6 bases, with 10 bases between them. The CDR3 runs 13 residues. Here the CDR3 DNA reads TGTGCCAGCAGCTCAGACATGGGTCAGCCCCAGCATTTT. Residues: CASSSDMGQPQHF.

By its share, this clonotype is medium-sized. The V gene is TRBV11-2, the J gene TRBJ2-3; TRBD1 agrees at 9 bases. CDR1 is SGHAT, CDR2 FQNNGV, per germline. The CDR3 runs to 14 residues. V lost 7 bases to trimming and J lost 3 bases; unmatched junction nucleotides: 5. The CDR3, as DNA: TGTGCCAGCACCCTTGGACAGGGGACAGATACGCAGTATTTT. It codes for CASTLGQGTDTQYF.

By share, this clonotype counts as medium-sized. V and J are TRBV5-1 and TRBJ2-7; 9 nucleotides agree with TRBD2. The CDR3 loop spans 15 amino acids. V shed 0 bases and J 2 bases; nucleotides not matched to a gene: 3. In germline, CDR1 is SGHRS, CDR2 YFSETQ. This chain's CDR3 is CASSLGAGGPYEQYF. CDR3 coding DNA: TGCGCCAGCAGCTTGGGGGCGGGAGGGCCCTACGAGCAGTACTTC.

This clonotype rates as large. The rearrangement links TRBV6-1 to TRBJ2-1, with 11 positions matching TRBD2. Germline CDR1 and CDR2: MNHNS and SASEGT. The CDR3 is 17 residues long. The V and J ends lost 1 base and 2 bases, in that order; junction bases with no gene match: 4. The CDR3 spells CASSEGSGRGAYNEQFF. The CDR3 DNA is TGTGCCAGCAGTGAAGGTAGCGGGAGGGGCGCCTACAATGAGCAGTTCTTC.

In its sample, this clonotype is medium-sized. V and J are TRBV20-1 and TRBJ2-7; D assignment may be TRBD1 or TRBD2 (5 bases each). The germline gives CDR1 DFQATT, CDR2 SNEGSKA (reference sequence). This CDR3 is built from 14 residues. Trimming removed 6 bases at V and 4 bases at J, with 19 bases between. The CDR3 here is CSAAGAESRYEQYF. The CDR3 DNA is TGCAGTGCCGCCGGGGCCGAATCCAGGTACGAGCAGTACTTC.

By proportion, this clonotype is medium-sized (0.01 to 0.1%). The chain couples TRBV7-2 to TRBJ2-5, with a possible D match to TRBD1 (5 bases). Germline-derived CDR1 and CDR2 are SGHTA and FQGNSA. This CDR3 region has 15 residues. V was clipped by 3 bases and J by 1 base, with 12 bases between them. The CDR3 here is CASSFPLGPQETQYF. DNA of the CDR3: TGTGCCAGCAGCTTCCCTTTGGGGCCCCAAGAGACCCAGTACTTC.

Within the sample, this clonotype is medium-sized (0.01 to 0.1%). This rearrangement joins TRBV7-9 to TRBJ1-5, with D possibly TRBD1 on 6 matching bases. Germline values: CDR1 SEHNR, CDR2 FQNEAQ (reference sequence). Trimming left V 2 bases short and J 3 bases short, with 14 bases between. CDR3 size: 16 residues. The CDR3 region is CASSLFLGDNNQPQHF. The CDR3 DNA reads TGTGCCAGCAGCTTATTTCTGGGGGACAACAATCAGCCCCAGCATTTT.

This clonotype is judged large. In nucleotides, the CDR3 is TGTGCCAGCATTAGGACAGGGGCGAACACCGGGGAGCTGTTTTTT. It encodes CASIRTGANTGELFF. The chain carries TRBV7-9 and TRBJ2-2; 9 bases map to TRBD1. CDR3 length: 15 amino acids. V gave up 7 bases and J gave up 0 bases; unmatched junction bases: 3. Germline V lookup: CDR1 SEHNR, CDR2 FQNEAQ (reference sequence).

This clonotype is deemed medium-sized. This chain uses TRBV28 with TRBJ2-5; D gene unclear. Trimming removed 7 bases at V and 4 bases at J, with 19 bases between. The CDR3 loop spans 15 amino acids. Germline assignment: CDR1 MDHEN and CDR2 SYDVKM. The CDR3 is CASTPPGLGSETQYF. The CDR3 nucleotides are TGTGCCAGCACTCCCCCGGGTCTAGGTTCAGAGACCCAGTACTTC.

This clonotype is classed as large. The chain joins TRBV7-9 to TRBJ2-7; TRBD2 matches at 7 bases. In germline, CDR1 is SEHNR, CDR2 FQNEAQ (reference sequence). Losses at the gene ends were 1 base for V and 4 bases for J; bases not matched to a gene: 4. The CDR3 length is 14 residues. CDR3 protein: CASSLGGSYYEQYF. CDR3 sequence (DNA): TGTGCCAGCAGCTTAGGCGGGAGTTATTACGAGCAGTACTTC.

This clonotype is categorized as medium-sized. The V call is TRBV7-6, the J call TRBJ2-5; D assignment may be TRBD1 or TRBD2 (6 bases each). This CDR3 is built from 15 residues. Germline V gives CDR1 SGHVS, CDR2 FNYEAQ. V was trimmed by 1 base and J by 5 bases, leaving 14 bases between them. CDR3 sequence: CASSLVGGTSETQYF. CDR3 DNA sequence: TGTGCCAGCAGCTTAGTAGGGGGGACAAGCGAGACCCAGTACTTC.

This clonotype ranks as medium-sized (0.01 to 0.1%). The rearrangement uses TRBV7-9 and TRBJ1-1; D unclear. This CDR3 has 13 amino acids. Trimming took off 5 bases at V and 3 bases at J, with 10 bases between the two ends. Germline lookup yields CDR1 SEHNR and CDR2 FQNEAQ (reference sequence). The CDR3 coding sequence is TGTGCCAGCAGCCCTTTCCTGGACACTGAAGCTTTCTTT. Translated, it gives CASSPFLDTEAFF.

This clonotype qualifies as medium-sized. The chain employs TRBV7-3 and TRBJ2-3; a weak D match, TRBD1 (5 bases). The CDR3 sequence is 13 residues long. V was cut by 5 bases and J by 1 base, with 7 bases left in between. Germline V lookup: CDR1 SGHTA, CDR2 FQGTGA. CDR3 loop: CASSLTGTDTQYF. CDR3 in DNA: TGTGCCAGCAGCCTGACAGGCACAGATACGCAGTATTTT.

This clonotype ranks as medium-sized. The V and J genes are TRBV18 and TRBJ1-5, with D unresolved. This CDR3 contains 13 residues. Trimming pared 3 bases from V and 7 bases from J, leaving 10 bases between. Germline CDR1 and CDR2: KGHSH and LQKENI. The DNA for the CDR3 is TGTGCCAGCTCACCCGACTTCCAACAGCCCCAGCATTTT. It translates to CASSPDFQQPQHF.

By proportion, this clonotype is medium-sized. V gene TRBV7-8 combines with J gene TRBJ2-7, with 10 bases lining up with TRBD1. The germline V gene encodes CDR1 SGHVS and CDR2 FQNEAQ. The CDR3 is 16 amino acids. With 1 base clipped from V and 6 bases from J, the junction kept 9 bases outside the gene matches. CDR3 region: CASSLGTGTGEGEQYF. DNA for the CDR3: TGTGCCAGCAGCTTAGGAACCGGGACAGGGGAGGGCGAGCAGTACTTC.

This clonotype is medium-sized (0.01 to 0.1%) by share. The CDR3: CASRKGAGANEQFF. The CDR3, as DNA: TGCGCCAGCAGAAAGGGGGCAGGTGCCAATGAGCAGTTCTTC. The gene calls are TRBV5-1 and TRBJ2-1; 7 bases agree with TRBD1. The CDR3 sequence is 14 residues long. The V and J ends lost 5 bases and 6 bases, in that order; junction bases with no gene match: 8. The germline V gene has CDR1 SGHRS and CDR2 YFSETQ. The full variable domain, its missing parts supplied by reference TRBV5-1 and TRBJ2-1, is KAGVTQTPRYLIKTRGQQVTLSCSPISGHRSVSWYQQTPGQGLQFLFEYFSETQRNKGNFPGRFSGRQFSNSRSEMNVSTLELGDSALYLCASRKGAGANEQFFGPGTRLTVL.

By sample fraction, this clonotype is medium-sized. J is TRBJ2-7 and V is TRBV3-1; unclear D gene. The CDR3 length is 14 residues. Trimming stripped 1 base from V and 1 base from J, with 8 bases between. The germline V gene encodes CDR1 LGHDT and CDR2 YNNKEL (reference sequence). CDR3 region: CASSQGYRSYEQYF. CDR3 sequence (DNA): TGTGCCAGCAGCCAAGGGTACAGATCCTACGAGCAGTACTTC.

In this sample, this clonotype is large. V is TRBV6-5 and J is TRBJ2-1; 9 positions match TRBD2. The CDR3 contains 13 residues. The V segment lost 6 bases and the J segment 7 bases; nucleotides outside the gene matches: 4. CDR1 is MNHEY and CDR2 is SVGAGI in the germline V gene. The chain's CDR3 is CASRGTSWNEQFF. The CDR3 DNA follows: TGTGCCAGCAGAGGGACTAGCTGGAATGAGCAGTTCTTC.

This clonotype is classed as large. The chain has TRBV7-8 and TRBJ2-7; 10 nucleotides align to TRBD2. CDR1 SGHVS and CDR2 FQNEAQ come from the germline V gene. After removal of 5 bases from V and 2 bases from J, the junction contained 6 bases not matched to a gene. The CDR3 consists of 15 residues. The CDR3 loop reads CASSTLAGKPYEQYF. In DNA form, the CDR3 reads TGTGCCAGCAGCACACTAGCGGGGAAACCCTACGAGCAGTACTTC.

This clonotype counts as medium-sized. The J gene is TRBJ2-3, the V gene TRBV27, with 7 bases identical to TRBD2. The germline CDR1 and CDR2 sequences are MNHEY and SMNVEV (reference sequence). The CDR3 runs to 16 residues. The V gene end was trimmed by 7 bases and the J gene end by 4 bases; junction bases not matched to a gene: 14. The CDR3: CASKRYEGGSSDTQYF. The CDR3 nucleotides are TGTGCCAGCAAACGGTATGAGGGCGGGAGTTCAGATACGCAGTATTTT.

This clonotype is termed medium-sized (0.01 to 0.1%). The chain joins TRBV28 to TRBJ2-7; the D is unclear. The CDR3 contains 13 residues. V lost 4 bases to trimming and J lost 3 bases, with 10 bases between them. The germline V gene has CDR1 MDHEN and CDR2 SYDVKM. The CDR3 coding sequence is TGTGCCAGCAGTTCCCTCCCCTACTACGAGCAGTACTTC. This sequence encodes CASSSLPYYEQYF. Complete variable domain (other parts from reference TRBV28 and TRBJ2-7): DVKVTQSSRYLVKRTGEKVFLECVQDMDHENMFWYRQDPGLGLRLIYFSYDVKMKEKGDIPEGYSVSREKKERFSLILESASTNQTSMYLCASSSLPYYEQYFGPGTRLTVT.

This clonotype is deemed medium-sized (0.01 to 0.1%). The chain combines TRBV20-1 with TRBJ1-5, with D uncertain. CDR1 is DFQATT and CDR2 is SNEGSKA in the germline V gene (reference sequence). The V end was cut by 0 bases, the J end by 4 bases, with 10 bases between. This CDR3 contains 14 residues. The CDR3 reads CSAREGFANQPQHF. In DNA form, the CDR3 reads TGCAGTGCTAGAGAAGGTTTCGCGAATCAGCCCCAGCATTTT.

This clonotype is categorized as medium-sized (0.01 to 0.1%). V usage is TRBV4-1 and J usage is TRBJ2-5; D may be TRBD1 or TRBD2 (5 bases each). V was trimmed by 6 bases and J by 9 bases, leaving 14 bases between them. Germline loops: CDR1 MGHRA, CDR2 YSYEKL. The CDR3 is 12 amino acids. In nucleotides, the CDR3 is TGCGCCAGCAGTTTCCCTGAGGGACCCCAGTACTTC. As protein: CASSFPEGPQYF.

This clonotype is deemed large. The J gene is TRBJ1-4, the V gene TRBV20-1; 9 bases are a match to TRBD1. Germline trimming cut 0 bases from V and 8 bases from J; bases unmatched to any gene: 7. CDR3 length equals 15 residues. The germline gives CDR1 DFQATT, CDR2 SNEGSKA (reference sequence). The CDR3 region is CSARDTGQGLEKLFF. The CDR3 nucleotides are TGCAGTGCTAGAGATACGGGACAGGGACTAGAAAAACTGTTTTTT.

The chain combines TRBV7-2 with TRBJ2-3; possible D gene TRBD2, 5 bases. The CDR3 spans 15 residues. Trimming removed 1 base at V and 2 bases at J, with 10 bases between. Germline V gene lookup returns CDR1 SGHTA and CDR2 FQGNSA. The CDR3 reads CASSLGGVATDTQYF. The CDR3 DNA sequence: TGTGCCAGCAGCTTAGGGGGAGTGGCCACAGATACGCAGTATTTT.

This clonotype is deemed medium-sized. This rearrangement joins TRBV7-2 to TRBJ2-1; a weak D match, TRBD1 (6 bases). Trimming shortened V by 1 base and J by 7 bases, and 11 bases separated the two germline ends. This CDR3 has 14 residues. Germline lookup yields CDR1 SGHTA and CDR2 FQGNSA. In DNA, the CDR3 is TGTGCCAGCAGCTTAGACAGGGAGTCGAATGAGCAGTTCTTC. It yields the protein CASSLDRESNEQFF. The full variable domain, rest sourced from reference TRBV7-2 and TRBJ2-1, is GAGVSQSPSNKVTEKGKDVELRCDPISGHTALYWYRQSLGQGLEFLIYFQGNSAPDKSGLPSDRFSAERTGGSVSTLTIQRTQQEDSAVYLCASSLDRESNEQFFGPGTRLTVL.

This clonotype is labeled as medium-sized. The chain has TRBV7-8 and TRBJ2-5, with TRBD1 matching over 8 bases. Trimming removed 5 bases from V and 4 bases from J; junction bases left unmatched: 9. Germline V gene lookup returns CDR1 SGHVS and CDR2 FQNEAQ. The CDR3 is 15 amino acids. This chain's CDR3 is CASSPAGQGLETQYF. In DNA, the CDR3 is TGTGCCAGCAGCCCCGCCGGACAGGGACTAGAGACCCAGTACTTC.